This T cell receptor beta chain was found in a study of CD8+ T cells in alopecia areata. At the level of the study: Tofacitinib treatment spanned 6 to 18 months, with 6 months off drug afterward.

Findings and limits, study-wide: Scalp clonality and expanded CD8+ clones among the top 100 showed significant decreases with tofacitinib.

Trimming took off 8 bases at V and 8 bases at J, with 21 bases between the two ends. Germline V gene sequence: CDR1 SQVTM, CDR2 ANQGSEA. This CDR3 is built from 13 residues. cDNA prepared by RNA extraction and subsequent reverse transcription served as the template for sequencing. The repertoire was sequenced with immunoSEQ multiplex PCR; TCRdb's copy has only in-frame clones and lacks some. In the table there are over 250,000 clones, about three fifths of which are singletons. On this clone: Its antigen remains unknown.

Treatment in this sample: oral pan-JAK inhibitor, 5-10 mg twice daily. The researchers isolated CD4+ and CD8+ T cells from PBMCs by sorting. Here the sequenced sample was CD4+ T cells sorted from blood, taken around week 54, from a patient treated with tofacitinib. This chain joins TRBV29-1 and TRBJ1-2; tentative D call: TRBD1 (6 bases). This receptor was taken from a human donor with alopecia areata. Here the CDR3 reads CSFRDTEEPGYTF. DNA for the CDR3: TGCAGCTTCCGGGACACGGAGGAACCGGGCTACACCTTC.